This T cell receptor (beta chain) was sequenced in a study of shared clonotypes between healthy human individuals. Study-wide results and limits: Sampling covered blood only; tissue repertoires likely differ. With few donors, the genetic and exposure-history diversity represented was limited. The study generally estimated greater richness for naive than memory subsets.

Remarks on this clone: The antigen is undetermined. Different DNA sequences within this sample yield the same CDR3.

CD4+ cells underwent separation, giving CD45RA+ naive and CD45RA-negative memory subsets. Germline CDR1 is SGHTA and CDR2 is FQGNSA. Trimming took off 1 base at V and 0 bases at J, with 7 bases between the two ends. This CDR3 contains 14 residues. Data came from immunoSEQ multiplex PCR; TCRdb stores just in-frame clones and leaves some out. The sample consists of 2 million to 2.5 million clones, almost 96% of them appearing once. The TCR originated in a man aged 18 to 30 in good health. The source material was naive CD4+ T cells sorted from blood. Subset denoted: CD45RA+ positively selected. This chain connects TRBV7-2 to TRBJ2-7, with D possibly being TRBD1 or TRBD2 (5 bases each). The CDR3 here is CASSLGGPSYEQYF. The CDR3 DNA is TGTGCCAGCAGCTTAGGGGGACCCTCCTACGAGCAGTACTTC.